A selection of T cell receptor beta chains follows, all from one sample in a study of cytomegalovirus exposure and HLA in healthy donors. The table came from immunoSEQ multiplex PCR; TCRdb's copy has only in-frame clones and leaves some out. The table includes about 120,000 clones, 65% to 80% detected once. The source material was PBMCs. Receptors originate from a female donor in good health and CMV-seronegative. The CDR3 runs from the conserved cysteine through the conserved F or W. D genes are given only for firm matches. Expanded clones are given a class, and other clones once, few, many or no size at all.

clone_size: -
d_call: -
v_call: TRBV27
j_call: TRBJ2-7
cdr3_aa: CASSLIPPGSAKASYEQYF
cdr3_nt: TGTGCCAGCAGTTTAATTCCCCCAGGTTCGGCAAAAGCCTCCTACGAGCAGTACTTC

clone_size: -
d_call: -
v_call: TRBV9
j_call: TRBJ2-7
cdr3_aa: CASSEGEGTSYEQYF
cdr3_nt: TGTGCCAGCAGTGAAGGAGAGGGGACTTCCTACGAGCAGTACTTC

clone_size: -
d_call: -
v_call: TRBV7-6
j_call: TRBJ2-3
cdr3_aa: CASSPDTDTQYF
cdr3_nt: TGTGCCAGCAGCCCAGATACAGATACGCAGTATTTT

clone_size: few
d_call: -
v_call: TRBV7-9
j_call: TRBJ1-3
cdr3_aa: CASRPGDSGNTIYF
cdr3_nt: TGTGCCAGCAGACCAGGGGACTCTGGAAACACCATATATTTT

clone_size: -
d_call: TRBD1
v_call: TRBV5-1
j_call: TRBJ2-5
cdr3_aa: CASGTGGTRETQYF
cdr3_nt: TGCGCCAGCGGAACAGGGGGCACGAGGGAGACCCAGTACTTC

clone_size: -
d_call: TRBD1
v_call: TRBV14
j_call: TRBJ1-2
cdr3_aa: CASSLETGGRYGYTF
cdr3_nt: TGTGCCAGCAGCCTCGAGACAGGGGGCAGATATGGCTACACCTTC

clone_size: -
d_call: TRBD1
v_call: TRBV13
j_call: TRBJ1-3
cdr3_aa: CASSSRDRVVSGNTIYF
cdr3_nt: TGTGCCAGCAGTTCCCGGGACAGGGTAGTCTCTGGAAACACCATATATTTT

clone_size: -
d_call: TRBD1
v_call: TRBV14
j_call: TRBJ1-2
cdr3_aa: CASSQDLRATGMYFHDGYTF
cdr3_nt: TGTGCCAGCAGCCAAGATCTCCGTGCGACAGGGATGTATTTCCATGATGGCTACACCTTC

clone_size: few
d_call: TRBD1
v_call: TRBV5-1
j_call: TRBJ1-2
cdr3_aa: CASSRGQGGFSGDYGYTF
cdr3_nt: TGCGCCAGCAGTAGGGGACAGGGAGGTTTTTCGGGCGACTATGGCTACACCTTC

clone_size: -
d_call: TRBD1
v_call: TRBV28
j_call: TRBJ1-5
cdr3_aa: CASSFVLQGNIYSNQPQHF
cdr3_nt: TGTGCCAGCAGTTTCGTCCTACAGGGGAATATATATAGCAATCAGCCCCAGCATTTT

clone_size: -
d_call: -
v_call: TRBV5-1
j_call: TRBJ2-3
cdr3_aa: CASSLETPSTDTQYF
cdr3_nt: TGCGCCAGCAGCTTGGAGACTCCTAGCACAGATACGCAGTATTTT

clone_size: -
d_call: -
v_call: TRBV5-1
j_call: TRBJ2-6
cdr3_aa: CASRGSSGANVLTF
cdr3_nt: TGCGCCAGCCGGGGTTCCTCTGGGGCCAACGTCCTGACTTTC

clone_size: -
d_call: -
v_call: TRBV9
j_call: TRBJ2-1
cdr3_aa: CASSVTSTGSYNEQFF
cdr3_nt: TGTGCCAGCAGCGTAACTAGCACCGGCTCCTACAATGAGCAGTTCTTC

clone_size: -
d_call: -
v_call: TRBV19
j_call: TRBJ1-1
cdr3_aa: CASSDANQGPTEAFF
cdr3_nt: TGTGCCAGTAGTGATGCCAACCAGGGGCCTACTGAAGCTTTCTTT

clone_size: -
d_call: -
v_call: TRBV9
j_call: TRBJ2-5
cdr3_aa: CASSVKDRNQETQYF
cdr3_nt: TGTGCCAGCAGCGTAAAAGACAGAAACCAAGAGACCCAGTACTTC

clone_size: few
d_call: -
v_call: TRBV7-9
j_call: TRBJ1-1
cdr3_aa: CASGRGDNEAFF
cdr3_nt: TGTGCCAGCGGGCGAGGGGACAATGAAGCTTTCTTT

clone_size: few
d_call: -
v_call: TRBV6-1
j_call: TRBJ1-2
cdr3_aa: CASSVETRGYGYTF
cdr3_nt: TGTGCCAGCAGTGTCGAAACGAGAGGTTATGGCTACACCTTC

clone_size: -
d_call: -
v_call: TRBV27
j_call: TRBJ1-1
cdr3_aa: CASSGGTEAFF
cdr3_nt: TGTGCCAGCAGCGGGGGCACTGAAGCTTTCTTT

clone_size: -
d_call: -
v_call: TRBV7-2
j_call: TRBJ2-1
cdr3_aa: CASRTTSFLYNEQFF
cdr3_nt: TGTGCCAGCAGGACTACTAGCTTCCTCTACAATGAGCAGTTCTTC

clone_size: once
d_call: -
v_call: TRBV2
j_call: TRBJ2-1
cdr3_aa: CASSDAGLGANEQFF
cdr3_nt: TGTGCCAGCAGTGATGCGGGACTCGGGGCCAATGAGCAGTTCTTC

clone_size: -
d_call: -
v_call: TRBV5-1
j_call: TRBJ2-1
cdr3_aa: CASSTDLTNEQFF
cdr3_nt: TGCGCCAGCAGCACAGACCTAACTAATGAGCAGTTCTTC

clone_size: once
d_call: -
v_call: TRBV7-8
j_call: TRBJ1-3
cdr3_aa: CASSLSLLGNAGNTIYF
cdr3_nt: TGTGCCAGCAGCTTGAGCCTGCTCGGGAACGCTGGAAACACCATATATTTT

clone_size: -
d_call: -
v_call: TRBV7-9
j_call: TRBJ2-1
cdr3_aa: CASSPTNEQFF
cdr3_nt: TGTGCCAGCAGTCCTACTAATGAGCAGTTCTTC

clone_size: -
d_call: TRBD2
v_call: TRBV4-1
j_call: TRBJ2-3
cdr3_aa: CASSQPSGGHDTQYF
cdr3_nt: TGCGCCAGCAGCCAACCTAGCGGGGGGCACGATACGCAGTATTTT

clone_size: -
d_call: -
v_call: TRBV7-9
j_call: TRBJ1-1
cdr3_aa: CASSLVQGLIVDTEAFF
cdr3_nt: TGTGCCAGCAGCTTAGTCCAGGGGTTGATCGTGGACACTGAAGCTTTCTTT

clone_size: -
d_call: -
v_call: TRBV6-6
j_call: TRBJ2-3
cdr3_aa: CASTDGVLTDTQYF
cdr3_nt: TGTGCCAGCACCGACGGGGTTTTGACAGATACGCAGTATTTT

clone_size: -
d_call: -
v_call: TRBV10-2
j_call: TRBJ2-1
cdr3_aa: CASSEQGKNEQFF
cdr3_nt: TGCGCCAGCAGTGAGCAGGGCAAAAATGAGCAGTTCTTC

clone_size: -
d_call: -
v_call: TRBV18
j_call: TRBJ2-7
cdr3_aa: CASSHSEGRSYEQYF
cdr3_nt: TGTGCCAGCTCACATTCCGAGGGCAGATCCTACGAGCAGTACTTC

clone_size: -
d_call: -
v_call: TRBV7-9
j_call: TRBJ1-5
cdr3_aa: CASSLAGAGNQPQHF
cdr3_nt: TGTGCCAGCAGCTTAGCGGGGGCTGGCAATCAGCCCCAGCATTTT

clone_size: -
d_call: TRBD1
v_call: TRBV25-1
j_call: TRBJ2-7
cdr3_aa: CASSEYGQAYEQYF
cdr3_nt: TGTGCCAGCAGTGAATACGGACAGGCCTACGAGCAGTACTTC

clone_size: -
d_call: TRBD1
v_call: TRBV30
j_call: TRBJ2-5
cdr3_aa: CAWSVLGQAQETQYF
cdr3_nt: TGTGCCTGGAGTGTACTAGGACAGGCCCAAGAGACCCAGTACTTC

clone_size: -
d_call: TRBD1
v_call: TRBV7-2
j_call: TRBJ2-1
cdr3_aa: CASSSGTGQGYNEQFF
cdr3_nt: TGTGCCAGCAGCTCCGGGACGGGACAGGGCTACAATGAGCAGTTCTTC

clone_size: -
d_call: -
v_call: TRBV6-1
j_call: TRBJ2-7
cdr3_aa: CASRANQGSSYEQYF
cdr3_nt: TGTGCCAGCAGGGCTAATCAGGGTAGCTCCTACGAGCAGTACTTC

clone_size: -
d_call: -
v_call: TRBV11-2
j_call: TRBJ2-5
cdr3_aa: CASSQGAGQETQYF
cdr3_nt: TGTGCCAGCAGCCAAGGGGCAGGGCAAGAGACCCAGTACTTC

clone_size: -
d_call: TRBD1
v_call: TRBV11-2
j_call: TRBJ1-3
cdr3_aa: CASRPTGGNTIYF
cdr3_nt: TGTGCCAGCAGGCCGACAGGGGGAAACACCATATATTTT

clone_size: -
d_call: TRBD2
v_call: TRBV6-4
j_call: TRBJ2-1
cdr3_aa: CASSRHGLAGEAYNEQFF
cdr3_nt: TGTGCCAGCAGCCGCCACGGACTAGCGGGGGAGGCCTACAATGAGCAGTTCTTC

clone_size: -
d_call: TRBD2
v_call: TRBV19
j_call: TRBJ2-3
cdr3_aa: CASSSETSGGAVWLTDTQYF
cdr3_nt: TGTGCCAGTAGTAGCGAGACTAGCGGGGGGGCCGTGTGGTTGACAGATACGCAGTATTTT

clone_size: -
d_call: -
v_call: TRBV10-3
j_call: TRBJ2-3
cdr3_aa: CAISESPSTDTQYF
cdr3_nt: TGTGCCATCAGTGAGTCTCCAAGCACAGATACGCAGTATTTT

clone_size: -
d_call: TRBD1
v_call: TRBV10-3
j_call: TRBJ1-1
cdr3_aa: CATQQGGNTEAFF
cdr3_nt: TGTGCCACCCAGCAGGGGGGGAACACTGAAGCTTTCTTT

clone_size: -
d_call: TRBD1
v_call: TRBV28
j_call: TRBJ1-3
cdr3_aa: CASSFGTGRAISGNTIYF
cdr3_nt: TGTGCCAGCAGTTTTGGGACAGGGAGAGCTATTTCTGGAAACACCATATATTTT

clone_size: many
d_call: -
v_call: TRBV11-2
j_call: TRBJ1-1
cdr3_aa: CASSLVPLGTEAFF
cdr3_nt: TGTGCCAGCAGCTTAGTCCCGTTAGGGACAGAAGCTTTCTTT

clone_size: -
d_call: -
v_call: TRBV18
j_call: TRBJ2-2
cdr3_aa: CASSLPGSGTGELFF
cdr3_nt: TGTGCCAGCTCACTTCCGGGATCCGGCACCGGGGAGCTGTTTTTT